This TCR beta chain was documented in a study of cytomegalovirus exposure and HLA in healthy donors. Germline trimming cut 2 bases from V and 2 bases from J; bases unmatched to any gene: 4. The CDR3 covers 15 residues. Germline CDR1 reads SGDLS; CDR2 reads YYNGEE. Notes on this clone: The sample holds other DNA sequences that translate to the same CDR3.

Primers included in the PCR were 60 Vbeta and 13 Jbeta primers. Using immunoSEQ multiplex PCR, the repertoire was profiled, and TCRdb retains in-frame clones only, with some absent. Seen here are 130,000 to 150,000 clones, 60% to 80% observed once, and the top ten hold around 7%. The donors, nominally healthy at sampling, likely had unrecorded immune exposures. The TCR comes from a woman aged 40-49 years in good health and CMV-seropositive. The source material was PBMCs. The chain has TRBV9 and TRBJ2-3; 8 nucleotides align to TRBD2. The DNA for the CDR3 is TGTGCCAGCAGCGTCGCGGGGGGACTCACAGATACGCAGTATTTT. Its protein is CASSVAGGLTDTQYF.